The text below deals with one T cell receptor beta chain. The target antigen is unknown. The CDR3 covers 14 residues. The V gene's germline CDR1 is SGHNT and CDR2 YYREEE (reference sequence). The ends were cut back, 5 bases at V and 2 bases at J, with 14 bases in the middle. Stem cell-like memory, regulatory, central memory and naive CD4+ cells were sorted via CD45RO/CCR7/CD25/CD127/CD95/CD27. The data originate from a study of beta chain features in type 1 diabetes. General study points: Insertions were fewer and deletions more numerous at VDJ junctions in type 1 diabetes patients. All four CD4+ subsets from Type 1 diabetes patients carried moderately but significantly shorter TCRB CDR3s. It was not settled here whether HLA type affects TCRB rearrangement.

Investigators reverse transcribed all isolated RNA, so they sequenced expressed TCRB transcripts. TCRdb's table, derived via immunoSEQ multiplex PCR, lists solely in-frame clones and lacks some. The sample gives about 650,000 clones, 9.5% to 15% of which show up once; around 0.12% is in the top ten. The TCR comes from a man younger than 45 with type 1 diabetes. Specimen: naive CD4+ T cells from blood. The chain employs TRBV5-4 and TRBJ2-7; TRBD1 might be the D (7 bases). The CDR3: CASSRGTETYEQYF. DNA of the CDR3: TGTGCCAGCAGTCGCGGGACAGAGACCTACGAGCAGTACTTC.